The next 17 T cell receptor beta chains were all read from a single sample in a study of spatial heterogeneity in lung cancer (dated by TCRdb to the late 2010s). Libraries were prepared through 5' RACE. The sequencing machine was a NextSeq 500. Starting from the raw public reads, TCRdb applied fastp trimming at Q25, assembled clones with MiXCR and retained in-frame beta chains. CDR3 protein duplicates are merged, each entry listing the most common genes and DNA. Across this sample there are about 9,000 distinct CDR3 sequences, with more than 4.5% seen only once. Together, the top ten hold around 30% of the sample. In light of the paper, this sample's time point label describes: sample taken at primary tumor resection. Sample: PBMCs, taken at surgery. These receptors originate from a male donor with early-stage non-small cell lung cancer.

This clonotype appeared many times. The rearrangement links TRBV7-9 to TRBJ1-1, with D maybe TRBD1 (5 bases). This CDR3 is 14 amino acids long. Germline V gene sequence: CDR1 SEHNR, CDR2 FQNEAQ (reference sequence). The V gene lost 5 bases and the J gene lost 7 bases, with 17 bases spanning the gap. CDR3 region: CASSPEGFTNEAFF. The CDR3 DNA reads as TGTGCCAGCAGCCCAGAGGGGTTCACAAATGAAGCTTTCTTT. Full variable domain (remainder filled in from reference TRBV7-9 and TRBJ1-1): DTGVSQNPRHKITKRGQNVTFRCDPISEHNRLYWYRQTLGQGPEFLTYFQNEAQLEKSRLLSDRFSAERPKGSFSTLEIQRTEQGDSAMYLCASSPEGFTNEAFFGQGTRLTVV.

The chain employs TRBV7-2 and TRBJ1-2; the D is unclear. The CDR3 covers 13 residues. The V gene lost 3 bases and the J gene lost 8 bases, with 13 bases spanning the gap. Germline V lookup: CDR1 SGHTA, CDR2 FQGNSA. CDR3 amino acids: CASSFETIRGYTF. The CDR3 nucleotides are TGTGCCAGCAGCTTCGAGACGATCAGGGGCTACACCTTC. The entire variable domain, with the rest obtained from reference TRBV7-2 and TRBJ1-2, is as follows: GAGVSQSPSNKVTEKGKDVELRCDPISGHTALYWYRQSLGQGLEFLIYFQGNSAPDKSGLPSDRFSAERTGGSVSTLTIQRTQQEDSAVYLCASSFETIRGYTFGSGTRLTVV.

This clonotype is medium-sized in the sample. The chain uses TRBV24-1 and TRBJ2-3; 8 nucleotides align to TRBD2. This CDR3 has 17 amino acids. The ends lost 3 bases at V and 1 base at J; junction bases unmatched: 8. Per germline, CDR1 KGHDR and CDR2 SFDVKD. CDR3 nucleotides: TGTGCCACCAGTGATACCCCCCGGGGGGGCGGCACAGATACGCAGTATTTT. Encoded protein: CATSDTPRGGGTDTQYF.

This clonotype is classed as medium-sized. The chain combines TRBV10-3 with TRBJ2-2; D uncertain. Germline values: CDR1 ENHRY, CDR2 SYGVKD. V lost 2 bases, J lost 6 bases, and 10 bases lay in between. This CDR3 is built from 14 residues. CDR3 sequence: CAISESLLPGELFF. CDR3 sequence (DNA): TGTGCCATCAGTGAGAGTTTGCTTCCCGGGGAGCTGTTTTTT.

At least ten counts were recorded for this clonotype. The chain recombines TRBV5-6 with TRBJ2-1, with TRBD2 identical over 9 bases. CDR1 and CDR2 from the germline V gene are SGHDT and YYEEEE. The CDR3 length is 15 residues. V lost 1 base to trimming and J lost 5 bases; unmatched junction nucleotides: 4. The CDR3 DNA reads as TGTGCCAGCAGCTTGCTCCTAGCGGGGAACAATGAGCAGTTCTTC. Translating gives CASSLLLAGNNEQFF.

This clonotype came up many times. The chain links TRBV2 to TRBJ1-1; no definite D call. V was trimmed by 6 bases and J by 1 base, leaving 9 bases between them. The CDR3 runs to 13 residues. Germline lookup yields CDR1 SNHLY and CDR2 FYNNEI. For the CDR3, the DNA is TGTGCCAGCAGGTACAGAGGGAACACTGAAGCTTTCTTT. Translated, it gives CASRYRGNTEAFF.

By proportion, this clonotype is medium-sized. This chain uses TRBV11-2 with TRBJ2-2; 9 bases agree with TRBD2. The CDR3 length is 17 residues. After removal of 5 bases from V and 5 bases from J, the junction contained 12 bases not matched to a gene. Germline V gene sequence: CDR1 SGHAT, CDR2 FQNNGV. The CDR3 loop reads CASSRFAGGPGTGELFF. The CDR3, as DNA: TGTGCCAGCAGCCGATTTGCGGGGGGGCCCGGGACCGGGGAGCTGTTTTTT.

Relative to its sample, this clonotype is medium-sized (0.01 to 0.1%). The chain recombines TRBV20-1 with TRBJ2-3, with 10 bases lining up with TRBD2. This CDR3 comprises 15 residues. The trim removed 3 bases at V and 1 base at J, leaving 4 bases unmatched. CDR1 is DFQATT and CDR2 is SNEGSKA in the germline V gene (reference sequence). CDR3 in amino acids: CSASPSGGRTDTQYF. The CDR3 DNA reads as TGCAGTGCTAGTCCTAGCGGGGGCCGCACAGATACGCAGTATTTT.

This clonotype was recorded at least ten times. The V call is TRBV7-2, the J call TRBJ1-1; no clear D gene. The V and J ends lost 5 bases and 1 base respectively, with 8 bases between them. The CDR3 is 13 residues long. The germline V gene has CDR1 SGHTA and CDR2 FQGNSA. This CDR3 reads CASSLTWNTEAFF. The CDR3 bases are TGTGCCAGCAGCCTCACATGGAACACTGAAGCTTTCTTT.

In its sample, this clonotype was seen many times. The chain combines TRBV6-1 with TRBJ1-2; no reliable D call. V was clipped by 5 bases and J by 4 bases, with 26 bases between them. Germline-derived CDR1 and CDR2 are MNHNS and SASEGT. CDR3 length: 18 residues. This chain's CDR3 is CASSRSPKPVDSIYGYTF. For the CDR3, the DNA is TGTGCCAGCAGTCGCAGCCCGAAACCCGTCGACTCGATCTATGGCTACACCTTC.

This clonotype was seen many times. The chain has TRBV9 and TRBJ2-7, with TRBD2 identical over 9 bases. Germline V lookup: CDR1 SGDLS, CDR2 YYNGEE. The CDR3 runs to 15 residues. The V gene end was trimmed by 3 bases and the J gene end by 2 bases; junction bases not matched to a gene: 6. CDR3 coding DNA: TGTGCCAGCAGCGCTACTAGCGGGCCAACCTACGAGCAGTACTTC. It encodes CASSATSGPTYEQYF.

As to this clonotype: Compared with germline, one end of the junction differs, possibly owing to a read error. The V call is TRBV12-3 or TRBV12-4, the J call TRBJ2-1, with D tentatively TRBD2 (6 bases). The CDR3 has 11 residues. CDR3 DNA: TGTGCCAGCAGTCCCGGGACTGAGCAGCTCTTC. This codes for CASSPGTEQLF.

The table lists this clonotype with many counts. V usage is TRBV5-1 and J usage is TRBJ2-1, with D unresolved. Germline V lookup: CDR1 SGHRS, CDR2 YFSETQ. There are 14 residues in the CDR3. Trimming took 0 bases from V and 5 from J, leaving 9 bases between them. The DNA for the CDR3 is TGCGCCAGCAGCTTGGAACCGGACGACAATGAGCAGTTCTTC. Residues: CASSLEPDDNEQFF. The whole variable domain, remainder taken from reference TRBV5-1 and TRBJ2-1, is KAGVTQTPRYLIKTRGQQVTLSCSPISGHRSVSWYQQTPGQGLQFLFEYFSETQRNKGNFPGRFSGRQFSNSRSEMNVSTLELGDSALYLCASSLEPDDNEQFFGPGTRLTVL.

By sample share, this clonotype is large (0.1 to 1%). The CDR3 bases are TGTGCCAGCAGCTTAGGTCGTAGGACTAGATTCTCCGCAGATACGCAGTATTTT. It codes for CASSLGRRTRFSADTQYF. V is TRBV7-9 and J is TRBJ2-3; 7 bases fit TRBD2. V lost 1 base to trimming and J lost 4 bases; unmatched junction nucleotides: 14. The germline CDR1 and CDR2 sequences are SEHNR and FQNEAQ (reference sequence). CDR3 size: 18 residues.

This clonotype has ten or more counts. The genes are TRBV20-1 and TRBJ2-3; 7 bases align to TRBD2. Germline V lookup: CDR1 DFQATT, CDR2 SNEGSKA (reference sequence). V shed 8 bases, J shed 3 bases, and the junction held 8 bases outside the gene matches. The CDR3 is made up of 13 amino acids. The CDR3 sequence: CSSTSDQTDTQYF. The CDR3 DNA reads as TGCAGTTCAACTAGCGATCAGACAGATACGCAGTATTTT.

The V call is TRBV12-3 or TRBV12-4, the J call TRBJ2-5; 7 nucleotides line up with TRBD2. The CDR3 consists of 13 residues. V lost 2 bases, J lost 5 bases, and 2 bases stayed unmatched. The CDR3 nucleotides are TGTGCCAGCAGTTTATTTAGCGGGGAGACCCAGTACTTC. It yields the protein CASSLFSGETQYF.

This clonotype occurred many times. The chain links TRBV24-1 to TRBJ2-5; D gene ambiguous. This CDR3 is built from 15 residues. With 4 bases removed from V and 0 bases from J, the gap between germline ends came to 11 bases. The V gene's germline CDR1 is KGHDR and CDR2 SFDVKD. The CDR3 loop reads CATSDPGRYQETQYF. DNA of the CDR3: TGTGCCACCAGTGACCCCGGACGGTACCAAGAGACCCAGTACTTC.